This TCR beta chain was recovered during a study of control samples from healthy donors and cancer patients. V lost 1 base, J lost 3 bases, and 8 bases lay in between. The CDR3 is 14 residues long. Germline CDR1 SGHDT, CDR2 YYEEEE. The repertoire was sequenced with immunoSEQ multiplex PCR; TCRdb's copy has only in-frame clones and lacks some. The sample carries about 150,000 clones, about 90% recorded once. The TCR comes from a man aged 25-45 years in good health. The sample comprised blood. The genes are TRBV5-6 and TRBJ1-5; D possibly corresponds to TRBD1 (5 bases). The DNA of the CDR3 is TGTGCCAGCAGCTTGACAGGAGTCAATCAGCCCCAGCATTTT. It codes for CASSLTGVNQPQHF.